These 32 T cell receptor beta chains were all obtained from the same sample, sequenced in a study of neurological immune-mediated disorders. Stated time point: longitudinal time-point 1 (baseline). TCRdb passed the 5' RACE reads through MiXCR, listing each CDR3 protein once. This sample has around 71,000 distinct CDR3 sequences, with roughly an eighth found just once. The sequenced material came from PBMCs. These TCRs come from a female donor with HTLV-1-associated myelopathy (HAM/TSP).

There are many counts of this clonotype. This chain links TRBV5-1 with TRBJ2-3; 8 bases line up with TRBD1. CDR1 is SGHRS and CDR2 is YFSETQ in the germline V gene. V trimming: 1 base; J trimming: 5 bases; junction bases outside the gene matches: 6. The CDR3 totals 15 residues. The CDR3, as DNA: TGCGCCAGCAGCTTGAACCTACAGGGGGTAGATACGCAGTATTTT. It specifies CASSLNLQGVDTQYF.

This clonotype was observed at least ten times. J is TRBJ2-2 and V is TRBV5-1; TRBD1 is a possible D gene (5 bases). In germline, CDR1 is SGHRS, CDR2 YFSETQ. V was trimmed by 4 bases and J by 0 bases, leaving 10 bases between them. The CDR3 contains 15 residues. The CDR3 region is CASSKDRSNTGELFF. The CDR3 DNA follows: TGCGCCAGCAGCAAAGACAGATCGAACACCGGGGAGCTGTTTTTT.

This clonotype was seen ten or more times. The rearrangement joins TRBV5-5 to TRBJ1-2, with a possible D match to TRBD1 (5 bases). The CDR3 runs to 15 residues. Germline V CDR1 and CDR2: SGHKS, YYEKEE (reference sequence). V lost 2 bases and J 4 bases, leaving 15 bases between the germline ends. CDR3 in amino acids: CASSFAGVGSYGYTF. In DNA form, the CDR3 reads TGTGCCAGCAGCTTCGCGGGGGTGGGTAGCTATGGCTACACCTTC.

A note on this clonotype: This may stem from a read error, because a much larger clone lies one nucleotide away. This chain uses TRBV6-1 with TRBJ2-7; 8 positions match TRBD2. The germline V gene encodes CDR1 MNHNS and CDR2 SASEGT. V was pared by 3 bases and J by 2 bases, with 12 bases of the junction left unmatched. The CDR3 spans 17 residues. The CDR3 nucleotides read TGTGCCAGCAGTGACCCCAATGCCAGCGGGGGCCCCTACGAGCAGTACTTC. Its protein product is CASSDPNASGGPYEQYF.

The sample holds many counts of this clonotype. The rearrangement uses TRBV9 and TRBJ1-2; 11 bases align to TRBD1. CDR1 is SGDLS, CDR2 YYNGEE, per germline. This CDR3 comprises 15 residues. After removal of 0 bases from V and 7 bases from J, the junction contained 5 bases not matched to a gene. CDR3 coding DNA: TGTGCCAGCAGCGTAGCAGGACAGGGGGCGGTTGGCTACACCTTC. It specifies CASSVAGQGAVGYTF.

Turning to this clonotype: No conserved phenylalanine or tryptophan ends this CDR3, so it is likely a read error. The gene calls are TRBV2 and TRBJ2-4, with a weak D call TRBD1 (5 bases). The CDR3 sequence is 15 residues long. Germline V gene sequence: CDR1 SNHLY, CDR2 FYNNEI. Trimming removed 4 bases from V and 4 bases from J, with 14 bases in between. CDR3 nucleotides: TGTGCCAGCAGTGTCGCTACAGGTGGTAAAAACATTCAGTACTAC. It translates to CASSVATGGKNIQYY.

This clonotype occurred many times. This sequence joins TRBV10-3 and TRBJ1-1, with unresolved D. Per germline, CDR1 ENHRY and CDR2 SYGVKD. The CDR3 loop spans 13 amino acids. Trimming shortened V by 4 bases and J by 1 base, and 7 bases separated the two germline ends. The CDR3 sequence: CAISVQRNTEAFF. CDR3 DNA: TGTGCCATCAGTGTACAGAGGAACACTGAAGCTTTCTTT.

This clonotype was picked up many times. This chain connects TRBV28 to TRBJ1-5; D perhaps matches TRBD1 (6 bases). The CDR3 runs to 17 residues. The germline V and J ends were trimmed by 6 bases and 4 bases, with 22 bases remaining between them. Germline CDR1 reads MDHEN; CDR2 reads SYDVKM. CDR3 protein: CASSLRGRAAENQPQHF. DNA of the CDR3: TGTGCCAGCAGCCTCCGGGGGCGCGCAGCCGAAAATCAGCCCCAGCATTTT.

This clonotype occurred many times. The rearrangement links TRBV5-1 to TRBJ2-7; 11 bases fit TRBD1. Unmatched junction bases numbered 4, after V lost 4 bases and J lost 4 bases. Germline CDR1 SGHRS, CDR2 YFSETQ. The CDR3 has 14 residues. The CDR3 bases are TGCGCCAGCAGCACAGGGACAGGGGGATACGAGCAGTACTTC. Its translation: CASSTGTGGYEQYF.

This clonotype has at least ten counts. The chain couples TRBV10-3 to TRBJ2-1, with TRBD1 matching over 9 bases. Germline lookup yields CDR1 ENHRY and CDR2 SYGVKD. J was trimmed by 5 bases and V by 10 bases; bases with no gene match: 9. The CDR3 consists of 14 residues. The chain's CDR3 is CATARTGVNNEQFF. The CDR3 DNA reads TGTGCCACCGCCAGGACAGGGGTCAACAATGAGCAGTTCTTC.

Ten or more counts support this clonotype. The chain is built from TRBV5-1 and TRBJ2-3; perhaps D is TRBD1 or TRBD2 (5 bases each). V dropped 0 bases and J dropped 3 bases, with 11 bases sitting between them. This CDR3 region has 15 residues. Germline CDR1 reads SGHRS; CDR2 reads YFSETQ. The CDR3 is CASSLVEGQTDTQYF. The CDR3 nucleotides read TGCGCCAGCAGCTTGGTCGAGGGGCAGACAGATACGCAGTATTTT.

In its sample, this clonotype was seen many times. The chain carries TRBV5-1 and TRBJ2-3; D not resolved. Germline lookup yields CDR1 SGHRS and CDR2 YFSETQ. The CDR3 runs 18 residues. V lost 0 bases, J lost 2 bases, and 19 bases lay in between. In DNA, the CDR3 is TGCGCCAGCAGCTTGGAGGGCTTTACACTTCGTTTCACAGATACGCAGTATTTT. As protein: CASSLEGFTLRFTDTQYF.

The table lists this clonotype with many counts. This chain links TRBV10-3 with TRBJ1-1; 12 positions agree with TRBD1. CDR3 size: 15 residues. J was trimmed by 5 bases and V by 3 bases; bases with no gene match: 4. Germline V gene lookup returns CDR1 ENHRY and CDR2 SYGVKD. The CDR3 DNA reads TGTGCCATCAGTGACAGGGACAGGGGGCAAACTGAAGCTTTCTTT. Amino acid sequence: CAISDRDRGQTEAFF.

Ten or more counts support this clonotype. The J gene is TRBJ1-2, the V gene TRBV7-2; 10 bases line up with TRBD1. CDR3 length: 13 amino acids. Germline CDR1 reads SGHTA; CDR2 reads FQGNSA. Germline trimming cut 4 bases from V and 6 bases from J; bases unmatched to any gene: 2. CDR3 DNA: TGTGCCAGCAGCTCCGGGACAGGGGATGGCTACACCTTC. It yields the protein CASSSGTGDGYTF.

This clonotype was observed a handful of times. The chain combines TRBV5-1 with TRBJ1-6; TRBD1 aligns across 9 bases. Per germline, CDR1 SGHRS and CDR2 YFSETQ. V was clipped by 5 bases and J by 9 bases; unmatched bases: 15. The CDR3 has 17 residues. In DNA form, the CDR3 reads TGCGCCAGCAGTCTCCTTCCTCCGGGACAGGGATCTTCACCCCTCCACTTT. This codes for CASSLLPPGQGSSPLHF.

On this clonotype: A much bigger clone sits one base away, suggesting this may be a read error. The rearrangement uses TRBV28 and TRBJ2-2; possibly TRBD2 for D (5 bases). Germline CDR1 MDHEN, CDR2 SYDVKM. The CDR3 contains 14 residues. This CDR3 is CASSLTENTGKLFF. In nucleotides, the CDR3 is TGTGCCAGCAGTTTAACGGAGAACACCGGGAAGCTGTTTTTT. Combining the CDR3 with reference TRBV28 and TRBJ2-2 gives the whole variable domain DVKVTQSSRYLVKRTGEKVFLECVQDMDHENMFWYRQDPGLGLRLIYFSYDVKMKEKGDIPEGYSVSREKKERFSLILESASTNQTSMYLCASSLTENTGKLFFGEGSRLTVL.

In this sample, this clonotype turned up many times. The chain employs TRBV29-1 and TRBJ1-2; D might be TRBD1 (6 bases). Germline V CDR1 and CDR2: SQVTM, ANQGSEA. The V end was cut by 0 bases, the J end by 3 bases, with 11 bases between. The CDR3 runs to 14 residues. The DNA for the CDR3 is TGCAGCGTTGAAGATCCGGGGGGCCACTATGGCTACACCTTC. This translates into CSVEDPGGHYGYTF.

This clonotype came up many times. The chain links TRBV6-6 to TRBJ1-2; D gene unclear. The V gene's germline CDR1 is MNHNY and CDR2 SVGAGI (reference sequence). The CDR3 is 13 amino acids. Trimming cost V 6 bases and J 3 bases, with 11 bases left between them. The CDR3 protein is CASSVGPDYGYTF. As DNA, the CDR3 is TGTGCCAGCAGCGTAGGCCCCGACTATGGCTACACCTTC.

This clonotype was found many times. The chain carries TRBV7-9 and TRBJ2-5; the D gene is possibly TRBD2 (7 bases). CDR1 is SEHNR and CDR2 is FQNEAQ in the germline V gene (reference sequence). V was cut by 5 bases and J by 2 bases, with 12 bases left in between. The CDR3 length is 14 residues. The CDR3 loop reads CASSPKGGQETQYF. As DNA, the CDR3 is TGTGCCAGCAGCCCCAAGGGGGGGCAAGAGACCCAGTACTTC.

There are many counts of this clonotype. The chain employs TRBV6-5 and TRBJ1-5, with TRBD1 identical over 9 bases. Looked up from germline, CDR1 is MNHEY and CDR2 is SVGAGI. The CDR3 contains 15 residues. V trimming: 0 bases; J trimming: 5 bases; junction bases outside the gene matches: 2. CDR3 in amino acids: CASSYSRTGDQPQHF. CDR3 coding DNA: TGTGCCAGCAGTTACTCGAGGACAGGGGATCAGCCCCAGCATTTT.

This clonotype has a count of ten or more. An end of the junction differs from the germline gene, which may be a read error. J is TRBJ2-1 and V is TRBV15, with D perhaps given as TRBD1 or TRBD2 (5 bases each). The CDR3 sequence is 15 residues long. In germline, CDR1 is LNHNV, CDR2 YYDKDF (reference sequence). CDR3 DNA sequence: TGTGCTACCAGCAGAGGGGCCCCCGCCCCGGGAGAGCAGTTCTTC. Encoded protein: CATSRGAPAPGEQFF. Based on the CDR3 plus reference TRBV15 and TRBJ2-1, the full variable domain is DAMVIQNPRYQVTQFGKPVTLSCSQTLNHNVMYWYQQKSSQAPKLLFHYYDKDFNNEADTPDNFQSRRPNTSFCFLDIRSPGLGDTAMYLCATSRGAPAPGEQFFGPGTRLTVL.

This clonotype was observed many times. This chain uses TRBV7-9 with TRBJ2-7; D tentatively fits TRBD1 or TRBD2 (5 bases each). V was trimmed by 3 bases and J by 6 bases, leaving 18 bases between them. The germline V gene encodes CDR1 SEHNR and CDR2 FQNEAQ (reference sequence). This CDR3 is 15 amino acids long. The CDR3 sequence: CASSFLGTEPSEQYF. The CDR3 nucleotides are TGTGCCAGCAGCTTTCTCGGGACGGAACCCTCCGAGCAGTACTTC.

With regard to this clonotype: This may come from a read error, since a much larger clone is one base off. V usage is TRBV7-2 and J usage is TRBJ2-3, with D tentatively TRBD2 (6 bases). Trimming shortened V by 8 bases and J by 5 bases, and 20 bases separated the two germline ends. The CDR3 runs to 15 residues. CDR1 and CDR2 (germline): SGHTA, FQGNSA. CDR3 sequence (DNA): TGTGCCAGCGGCACGCGGGGTGGTGGGGGAGATACGCAGTATTTT. It translates to CASGTRGGGGDTQYF.

In its sample, this clonotype was seen many times. The J gene is TRBJ2-7, the V gene TRBV5-1, with D possibly being TRBD1 (5 bases). With 4 bases removed from V and 5 bases from J, the gap between germline ends came to 13 bases. Germline loops: CDR1 SGHRS, CDR2 YFSETQ. The CDR3 is made up of 13 amino acids. The CDR3 coding sequence is TGCGCCAGCAGCCGGACACGGGCGGACGAGCAGTACTTC. Residues: CASSRTRADEQYF.

This clonotype has a count of ten or more. The rearrangement uses TRBV12-3 or TRBV12-4 and TRBJ2-1; 8 bases match TRBD2. The CDR3 loop spans 15 amino acids. V trimming: 5 bases; J trimming: 9 bases; junction bases outside the gene matches: 12. CDR3 region: CASSRGLGRVVEQFF. The CDR3 DNA reads as TGTGCCAGCAGTCGGGGACTAGGCCGGGTTGTTGAGCAGTTCTTC.

This chain links TRBV5-1 with TRBJ2-3, with TRBD1 matching over 11 bases. The V and J ends lost 4 bases and 4 bases, in that order; junction bases with no gene match: 8. The CDR3 is 16 amino acids. Germline V gene sequence: CDR1 SGHRS, CDR2 YFSETQ. DNA for the CDR3: TGCGCCAGCAGCCGACGGGGACAGGGGGGACCAGATACGCAGTATTTT. Its protein product is CASSRRGQGGPDTQYF.

This clonotype was detected many times. The chain carries TRBV2 and TRBJ1-4, with D hard to call. The CDR3 is 14 amino acids. CDR1 SNHLY and CDR2 FYNNEI come from the germline V gene. Trimming took off 4 bases at V and 6 bases at J, with 12 bases between the two ends. The CDR3 nucleotides are TGTGCCAGCAGTGTGGTGCAGAGTCATGAAAAACTGTTTTTT. Its protein product is CASSVVQSHEKLFF.

This clonotype has at least ten counts. V gene TRBV28 combines with J gene TRBJ2-7; D remains unclear. In germline, CDR1 is MDHEN, CDR2 SYDVKM. This CDR3 comprises 12 residues. Between the trimmed V and J ends, which lost 2 bases and 3 bases, there was a span of 5 bases. CDR3 residues: CASSLKYYEQYF. Written as DNA, the CDR3 is TGTGCCAGCAGTTTAAAATACTACGAGCAGTACTTC.

The chain is built from TRBV3-1 and TRBJ1-1; D gene ambiguous. CDR3 size: 17 residues. Trimming removed 0 bases from V and 0 bases from J, with 14 bases in between. The germline gives CDR1 LGHDT, CDR2 YNNKEL (reference sequence). The chain's CDR3 is CASSQEVHTRMNTEAFF. As DNA, the CDR3 is TGTGCCAGCAGCCAAGAAGTACATACCCGAATGAACACTGAAGCTTTCTTT.

This clonotype was seen many times. The chain is built from TRBV5-1 and TRBJ2-1; D unclear. The germline V and J ends were trimmed by 4 bases and 5 bases, with 13 bases remaining between them. This CDR3 comprises 14 residues. In germline, CDR1 is SGHRS, CDR2 YFSETQ. CDR3 nucleotide sequence: TGCGCCAGCAGCACGAGTTTCTCTCACAATGAGCAGTTCTTC. Encoded protein: CASSTSFSHNEQFF.

J is TRBJ2-2 and V is TRBV5-1; a weak D match, TRBD2 (5 bases). Deletions cut 3 bases from V and 5 bases from J, with 11 bases between. The CDR3 runs to 14 residues. In germline, CDR1 is SGHRS, CDR2 YFSETQ. The CDR3 DNA follows: TGCGCCAGCAGCTCCGGACTCGGGACCGGGGAGCTGTTTTTT. It translates to CASSSGLGTGELFF. Together with reference TRBV5-1 and TRBJ2-2, the CDR3 gives the full variable domain: KAGVTQTPRYLIKTRGQQVTLSCSPISGHRSVSWYQQTPGQGLQFLFEYFSETQRNKGNFPGRFSGRQFSNSRSEMNVSTLELGDSALYLCASSSGLGTGELFFGEGSRLTVL.

The sample holds many counts of this clonotype. The chain carries TRBV7-3 and TRBJ1-1; D remains unclear. The germline V and J ends were trimmed by 2 bases and 6 bases, with 10 bases remaining between them. The germline gives CDR1 SGHTA, CDR2 FQGTGA. The CDR3 spans 13 residues. In nucleotides, the CDR3 is TGTGCCAGCAGCTTATGGAGCGGCTCTGAAGCTTTCTTT. This encodes CASSLWSGSEAFF.